The TCR beta chain under discussion was sequenced for a study of T-cell memory formation after mild COVID-19. Looking at the study overall: Among the donors, TCR clusters were largely specific to each donor.

The germline CDR1 and CDR2 sequences are LNHNV and YYDKDF (reference sequence). The CDR3 covers 14 residues. V lost 2 bases and J lost 6, with 11 bases in between. This clonotype was seen a single time. TCRdb re-analysed the 5' RACE reads in MiXCR, keeping a single row per CDR3 protein. The table records under 300,000 distinct CDR3 sequences, roughly 15% of them present only once. The clonotype was recovered from a man aged 18 to 30 who had mild COVID-19 (a few samples of this study predate the infection). Cell type and time point are not known. Sequencing was performed on PBMCs or a T cell subset sorted from them (not recorded which). V is TRBV15 and J is TRBJ1-5; D is undetermined. The CDR3 protein is CATSRQDKFQPQHF. The CDR3 coding sequence is TGTGCCACCAGCAGACAGGATAAGTTTCAGCCCCAGCATTTT.